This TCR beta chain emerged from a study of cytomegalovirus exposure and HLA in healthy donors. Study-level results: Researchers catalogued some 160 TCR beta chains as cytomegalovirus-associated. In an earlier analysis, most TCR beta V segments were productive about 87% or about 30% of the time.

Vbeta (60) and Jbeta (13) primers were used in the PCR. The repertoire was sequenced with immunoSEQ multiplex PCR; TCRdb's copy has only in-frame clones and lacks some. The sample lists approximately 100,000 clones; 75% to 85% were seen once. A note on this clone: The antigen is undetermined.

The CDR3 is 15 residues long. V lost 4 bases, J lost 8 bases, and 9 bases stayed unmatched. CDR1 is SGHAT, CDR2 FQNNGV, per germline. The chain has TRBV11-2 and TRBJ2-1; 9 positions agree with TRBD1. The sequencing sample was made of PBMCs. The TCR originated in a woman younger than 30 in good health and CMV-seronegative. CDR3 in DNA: TGTGCCAGCAGCTCACCGGGACAGGGAATGGATGAGCAGTTCTTC. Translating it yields CASSSPGQGMDEQFF.